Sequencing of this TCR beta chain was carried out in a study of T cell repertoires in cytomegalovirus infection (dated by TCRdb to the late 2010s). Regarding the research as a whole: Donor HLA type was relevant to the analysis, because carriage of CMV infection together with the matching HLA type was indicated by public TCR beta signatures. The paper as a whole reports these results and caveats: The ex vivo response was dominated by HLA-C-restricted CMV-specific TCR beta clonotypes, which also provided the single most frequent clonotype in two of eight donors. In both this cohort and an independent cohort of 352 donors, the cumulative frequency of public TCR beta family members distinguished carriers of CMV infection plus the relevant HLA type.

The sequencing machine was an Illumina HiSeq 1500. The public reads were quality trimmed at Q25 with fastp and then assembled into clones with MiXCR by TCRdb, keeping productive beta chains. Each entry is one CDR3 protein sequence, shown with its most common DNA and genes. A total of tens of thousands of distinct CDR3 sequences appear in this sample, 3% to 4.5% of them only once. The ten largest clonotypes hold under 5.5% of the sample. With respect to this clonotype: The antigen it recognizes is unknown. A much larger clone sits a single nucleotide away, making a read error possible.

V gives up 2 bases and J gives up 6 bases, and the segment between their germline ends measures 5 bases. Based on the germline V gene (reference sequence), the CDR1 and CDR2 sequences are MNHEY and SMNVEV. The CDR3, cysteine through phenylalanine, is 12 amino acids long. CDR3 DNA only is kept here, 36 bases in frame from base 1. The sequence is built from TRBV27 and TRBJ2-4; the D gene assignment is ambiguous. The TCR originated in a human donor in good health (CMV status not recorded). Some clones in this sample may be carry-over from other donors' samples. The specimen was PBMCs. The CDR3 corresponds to CASSLRRNIQYF. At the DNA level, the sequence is TGTGCCAGCAGTTTAAGGAGAAACATTCAGTACTTC.